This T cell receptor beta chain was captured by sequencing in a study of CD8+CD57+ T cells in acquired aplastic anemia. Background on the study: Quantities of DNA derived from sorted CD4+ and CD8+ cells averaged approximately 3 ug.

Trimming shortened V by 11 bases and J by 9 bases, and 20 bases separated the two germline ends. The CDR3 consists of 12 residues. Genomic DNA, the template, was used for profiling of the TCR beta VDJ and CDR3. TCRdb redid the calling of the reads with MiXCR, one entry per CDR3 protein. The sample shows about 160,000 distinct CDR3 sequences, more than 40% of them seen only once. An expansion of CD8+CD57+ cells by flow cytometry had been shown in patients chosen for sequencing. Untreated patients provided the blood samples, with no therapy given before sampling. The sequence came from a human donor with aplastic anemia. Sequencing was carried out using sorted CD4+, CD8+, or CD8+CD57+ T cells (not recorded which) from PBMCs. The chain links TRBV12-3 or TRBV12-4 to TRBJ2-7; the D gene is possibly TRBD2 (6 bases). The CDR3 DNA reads TGTGCCTCGAACCAGGGCCTAGCGAGGCAGTACTTC. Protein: CASNQGLARQYF.